These 30 T cell receptor beta chains were all obtained from the same sample, sequenced in a study of T cell clonotyping in hematopoietic cell transplantation. The repertoire was sequenced with immunoSEQ multiplex PCR; TCRdb's copy has only in-frame clones and lacks some. The data contain about 9,000 clones, roughly nine tenths of them singletons. The sequences come from PBMCs, collected 180 days after allogeneic stem cell transplant. The receptors shown here come from a human patient who had an allogeneic stem cell transplant, so the T cells may come from the graft donor. The donor label of this sample is uncertain. Some clones in this sample may be carry-over from other donors' samples.

The rearrangement uses TRBV7-2 and TRBJ1-1; D ambiguous. CDR1 and CDR2 from the germline V gene are SGHTA and FQGNSA. This CDR3 has 14 residues. V was pared by 0 bases and J by 1 base, with 6 bases between. The CDR3 DNA reads TGTGCCAGCAGCTTAGCTGGACCGAACACTGAAGCTTTCTTT. Its translation: CASSLAGPNTEAFF.

The chain recombines TRBV30 with TRBJ2-4; 7 bases are a match to TRBD1. The length of the CDR3 is 15 residues. The V gene's germline CDR1 is GTSNPN and CDR2 SVGIG (reference sequence). V trimming: 5 bases; J trimming: 0 bases; junction bases outside the gene matches: 7. The CDR3, as DNA: TGTGCCTGGGAGGGGGCAGGACTAGCCAAAAACATTCAGTACTTC. It encodes CAWEGAGLAKNIQYF.

The rearrangement joins TRBV5-4 to TRBJ1-2; 11 bases are a match to TRBD1. V shed 1 base, J shed 3 bases, and the junction held 5 bases outside the gene matches. This CDR3 spans 16 amino acids. The V gene's germline CDR1 is SGHNT and CDR2 YYREEE (reference sequence). CDR3 residues: CASSLLGQGVDYGYTF. In nucleotides, the CDR3 is TGTGCCAGCAGCTTGCTGGGACAGGGGGTTGACTATGGCTACACCTTC.

The chain carries TRBV2 and TRBJ2-2; TRBD1 agrees at 8 bases. This CDR3 is built from 15 residues. Per the germline V gene, CDR1 is SNHLY and CDR2 is FYNNEI. With V trimmed by 6 bases and J by 6 bases, 9 bases remained unmatched. CDR3 loop: CASRTDREIAGELFF. The DNA of the CDR3 is TGTGCCAGCAGAACGGACAGGGAAATCGCCGGGGAGCTGTTTTTT.

The genes are TRBV2 and TRBJ1-1; D not resolved. Per the germline V gene, CDR1 is SNHLY and CDR2 is FYNNEI. The CDR3 covers 14 residues. Between the trimmed V and J ends, which lost 1 base and 2 bases, there was a span of 8 bases. CDR3 protein: CASSEDRFNTEAFF. The CDR3 coding sequence is TGTGCCAGCAGTGAAGACAGATTTAACACTGAAGCTTTCTTT.

The chain employs TRBV19 and TRBJ2-1; possibly TRBD1 or TRBD2 for D (5 bases each). The V end lost 4 bases, the J end lost 9 bases, and 19 bases lay between the germline ends. The CDR3 consists of 15 residues. Germline V gives CDR1 LNHDA, CDR2 SQIVND (reference sequence). The CDR3 DNA follows: TGTGCCAGTAGTACCTCCGGGACGCGGCTTGGTGAGCAGTTCTTC. Encoded protein: CASSTSGTRLGEQFF.

The chain employs TRBV7-7 and TRBJ2-1, with 9 nucleotides matching TRBD2. Germline CDR1 SSHAT, CDR2 FNYEAQ (reference sequence). Losses at the gene ends were 3 bases for V and 7 bases for J; bases not matched to a gene: 7. CDR3 length: 15 amino acids. The CDR3 loop is CASSLGRGGRNEQFF. In DNA form, the CDR3 reads TGTGCCAGCAGCTTGGGGCGGGGGGGCCGAAATGAGCAGTTCTTC. The whole variable domain, remainder taken from reference TRBV7-7 and TRBJ2-1, is GAGVSQSPRYKVTKRGQDVTLRCDPISSHATLYWYQQALGQGPEFLTYFNYEAQPDKSGLPSDRFSAERPEGSISTLTIQRTEQRDSAMYRCASSLGRGGRNEQFFGPGTRLTVL.

The genes are TRBV6-5 and TRBJ1-5; D uncertain. V dropped 5 bases and J dropped 0 bases, with 11 bases sitting between them. This CDR3 has 15 residues. Per the germline V gene, CDR1 is MNHEY and CDR2 is SVGAGI. CDR3 nucleotide sequence: TGTGCCAGCAGTCTTAGTCATTATAGCAATCAGCCCCAGCATTTT. This encodes CASSLSHYSNQPQHF.

The chain carries TRBV27 and TRBJ2-1; TRBD2 agrees at 8 bases. Trimming took 5 bases from V and 0 from J; bases not matched to a gene: 12. Germline V gene sequence: CDR1 MNHEY, CDR2 SMNVEV (reference sequence). The CDR3 runs to 18 residues. The CDR3 nucleotides read TGTGCCAGCAGTCCGTCAGGGCACAGCGGGGGCTCCTACAATGAGCAGTTCTTC. Translated, it gives CASSPSGHSGGSYNEQFF.

V gene TRBV5-4 combines with J gene TRBJ2-7, with D possibly matching TRBD2 (6 bases). The CDR3 is made up of 12 amino acids. Germline-derived CDR1 and CDR2 are SGHNT and YYREEE (reference sequence). Trimming left V 4 bases short and J 11 bases short, with 16 bases between. CDR3 DNA: TGTGCCAGCAGCATAGACCGGGAGACGGAGTACTTC. Its protein product is CASSIDRETEYF.

The chain couples TRBV5-8 to TRBJ1-1; 8 bases match TRBD1. The CDR3 is 15 amino acids. V was pared by 4 bases and J by 2 bases, with 7 bases of the junction left unmatched. Germline CDR1 reads SGHTS; CDR2 reads YDEGEE. The CDR3 region has the DNA TGTGCCAGCAGCAGGAGGACAGGGAGCAACACTGAAGCTTTCTTT. This sequence encodes CASSRRTGSNTEAFF.

The genes are TRBV9 and TRBJ1-5; no definite D call. This CDR3 is built from 13 residues. V dropped 0 bases and J dropped 5 bases, with 6 bases sitting between them. Germline assignment: CDR1 SGDLS and CDR2 YYNGEE. The CDR3 loop is CASSVDMDQPQHF. The CDR3 DNA reads TGTGCCAGCAGCGTAGATATGGATCAGCCCCAGCATTTT. Filled out from reference TRBV9 and TRBJ1-5, the complete variable domain reads DSGVTQTPKHLITATGQRVTLRCSPRSGDLSVYWYQQSLDQGLQFLIQYYNGEERAKGNILERFSAQQFPDLHSELNLSSLELGDSALYFCASSVDMDQPQHFGDGTRLSIL.

Judged by abundance, this clone is large. V usage is TRBV4-3 and J usage is TRBJ1-1; no definite D call. This CDR3 has 17 residues. The germline V gene encodes CDR1 LGHNA and CDR2 YSLEER. V shed 4 bases and J shed 1 base, with 19 bases lying between them. As DNA, the CDR3 is TGCGCCAGCAGCCCAGAAGATGGATCCGGGAAGAACACTGAAGCTTTCTTT. Translated: CASSPEDGSGKNTEAFF.

This clone has only one observation. The V and J genes are TRBV2 and TRBJ2-3; TRBD2 is a possible D gene (5 bases). CDR1 and CDR2 from the germline V gene are SNHLY and FYNNEI. The V and J ends lost 3 bases and 4 bases respectively, with 11 bases between them. This CDR3 is built from 14 residues. In nucleotides, the CDR3 is TGTGCCAGCAGTGATCGGAGTAGCGCAGATACGCAGTATTTT. Translating it yields CASSDRSSADTQYF. The full variable domain, its missing parts supplied by reference TRBV2 and TRBJ2-3, is EPEVTQTPSHQVTQMGQEVILRCVPISNHLYFYWYRQILGQKVEFLVSFYNNEISEKSEIFDDQFSVERPDGSNFTLKIRSTKLEDSAMYFCASSDRSSADTQYFGPGTRLTVL.

This chain joins TRBV14 and TRBJ1-2; maybe TRBD1 (6 bases). Per germline, CDR1 SGHDN and CDR2 FVKESK. The V end was cut by 4 bases, the J end by 8 bases, with 26 bases between. This CDR3 contains 17 residues. The DNA of the CDR3 is TGTGCCAGCAGCCCTCAAGACCTCTCATGGGGGGCGATAGGCTACACCTTC. Its translation is CASSPQDLSWGAIGYTF. Full variable domain (missing parts from reference TRBV14 and TRBJ1-2): EAGVTQFPSHSVIEKGQTVTLRCDPISGHDNLYWYRRVMGKEIKFLLHFVKESKQDESGMPNNRFLAERTGGTYSTLKVQPAELEDSGVYFCASSPQDLSWGAIGYTFGSGTRLTVV.

The J gene is TRBJ2-7, the V gene TRBV18; D call uncertain. This CDR3 comprises 12 residues. Germline V gives CDR1 KGHSH, CDR2 LQKENI. V lost 3 bases and J lost 6, with 9 bases in between. The CDR3 protein is CASSPEMVEQYF. The CDR3 region has the DNA TGTGCCAGCTCACCCGAAATGGTCGAGCAGTACTTC. The full variable domain, with the rest looked up from reference TRBV18 and TRBJ2-7, is NAGVMQNPRHLVRRRGQEARLRCSPMKGHSHVYWYRQLPEEGLKFMVYLQKENIIDESGMPKERFSAEFPKEGPSILRIQQVVRGDSAAYFCASSPEMVEQYFGPGTRLTVT.

V is TRBV27 and J is TRBJ2-7; 9 bases fit TRBD2. In germline, CDR1 is MNHEY, CDR2 SMNVEV (reference sequence). The trim removed 3 bases at V and 4 bases at J, leaving 7 bases unmatched. The length of the CDR3 is 15 residues. The chain's CDR3 is CASSFDQRGDYEQYF. The CDR3 DNA follows: TGTGCCAGCAGTTTTGATCAGCGGGGGGATTACGAGCAGTACTTC.

This clone was counted once. V usage is TRBV18 and J usage is TRBJ1-1; 7 bases match TRBD1. Germline-derived CDR1 and CDR2 are KGHSH and LQKENI. The CDR3 covers 14 residues. With 2 bases clipped from V and 6 bases from J, the junction kept 6 bases outside the gene matches. The CDR3 sequence: CASSPRQGRSEAFF. CDR3 DNA sequence: TGTGCCAGCTCACCAAGACAGGGTAGATCTGAAGCTTTCTTT.

The CDR3 sequence is CASSSEGTGAYEQYF. The CDR3 bases are TGTGCCAGCAGTTCAGAGGGGACGGGAGCCTACGAGCAGTACTTC. V usage is TRBV6-1 and J usage is TRBJ2-7; TRBD2 is a possible D gene (6 bases). The CDR3 sequence is 15 residues long. Germline CDR1 MNHNS, CDR2 SASEGT. V gave up 5 bases and J gave up 2 bases, with 16 bases separating them.

J is TRBJ1-2 and V is TRBV5-1, with D hard to call. Trimming cost V 0 bases and J 1 base, with 7 bases left between them. Per the germline V gene, CDR1 is SGHRS and CDR2 is YFSETQ. The CDR3 totals 14 residues. The DNA for the CDR3 is TGCGCCAGCAGCTTGGCCTACAGTAACTATGGCTACACCTTC. As protein: CASSLAYSNYGYTF.

The V gene is TRBV2, the J gene TRBJ2-2, with D perhaps assigned TRBD1 or TRBD2 (7 bases each). The CDR3 spans 13 residues. CDR1 SNHLY and CDR2 FYNNEI come from the germline V gene. V was trimmed by 10 bases and J by 6 bases, leaving 15 bases between them. CDR3 DNA: TGTGCCACCGCGACAGGGAGGGCCGGGGAGCTGTTTTTT. This codes for CATATGRAGELFF.

This clone was picked up one time. The V gene is TRBV6-4, the J gene TRBJ1-2; 10 bases are shared with TRBD1. The CDR3 spans 15 residues. Trimming removed 4 bases from V and 6 bases from J; junction bases left unmatched: 8. Germline CDR1 is MRHNA and CDR2 is SNTAGT. The CDR3: CASSVGGQGGDGYTF. CDR3 bases: TGTGCCAGCAGTGTAGGTGGACAGGGGGGCGATGGCTACACCTTC.

CDR3 DNA sequence: TGTGCCAGCAGCTTAAGACAGGACTATGGCTACACCTTC. This sequence encodes CASSLRQDYGYTF. The chain couples TRBV7-3 to TRBJ1-2, with a weak D call TRBD1 (6 bases). CDR3 length: 13 amino acids. Germline V lookup: CDR1 SGHTA, CDR2 FQGTGA. V was pared by 1 base and J by 3 bases, with 6 bases between.

A single count supports this clone. J is TRBJ2-2 and V is TRBV4-1; 8 positions agree with TRBD1. The V segment lost 4 bases and the J segment 4 bases; nucleotides outside the gene matches: 14. CDR3 length: 18 amino acids. Per germline, CDR1 MGHRA and CDR2 YSYEKL. CDR3 in amino acids: CASSLLGTGILGTGELFF. The CDR3 region has the DNA TGCGCCAGCAGCCTTTTAGGGACAGGAATTTTGGGCACCGGGGAGCTGTTTTTT.

This clone occurred a few times. The J gene is TRBJ2-2, the V gene TRBV7-7; D remains unclear. The V gene's germline CDR1 is SSHAT and CDR2 FNYEAQ (reference sequence). Trimming took off 1 base at V and 6 bases at J, with 6 bases between the two ends. This CDR3 comprises 13 residues. Here the CDR3 DNA reads TGTGCCAGCAGCTTAGAACGGGCCGGGGAGCTGTTTTTT. Its protein is CASSLERAGELFF.

This chain links TRBV27 with TRBJ1-3, with a tentative D call TRBD1 (6 bases). The CDR3 consists of 15 residues. Germline values: CDR1 MNHEY, CDR2 SMNVEV (reference sequence). V was pared by 6 bases and J by 2 bases, with 14 bases between. CDR3 DNA sequence: TGTGCCAGCAGAACGTTACAGGGAACTGGAAACACCATATATTTT. This gives the protein CASRTLQGTGNTIYF.

The chain is built from TRBV7-9 and TRBJ2-3; 16 bases are a match to TRBD2. Germline V gene sequence: CDR1 SEHNR, CDR2 FQNEAQ (reference sequence). The CDR3 contains 18 residues. V gave up 4 bases and J gave up 0 bases; unmatched junction bases: 4. The CDR3 bases are TGTGCCAGCAGCTCGGGACTAGCGGGAGGGAGGAGCACAGATACGCAGTATTTT. It translates to CASSSGLAGGRSTDTQYF. The entire variable domain, with the rest obtained from reference TRBV7-9 and TRBJ2-3, is as follows: DTGVSQNPRHKITKRGQNVTFRCDPISEHNRLYWYRQTLGQGPEFLTYFQNEAQLEKSRLLSDRFSAERPKGSFSTLEIQRTEQGDSAMYLCASSSGLAGGRSTDTQYFGPGTRLTVL.

This chain connects TRBV30 to TRBJ2-7; tentative D call: TRBD1 (5 bases). The CDR3 runs 14 residues. Germline CDR1 and CDR2: GTSNPN and SVGIG (reference sequence). V was trimmed by 0 bases and J by 2 bases, leaving 11 bases between them. The CDR3 protein is CAWSVQVIPYEQYF. The DNA of the CDR3 is TGTGCCTGGAGTGTACAGGTCATCCCCTACGAGCAGTACTTC.

The V call is TRBV7-6, the J call TRBJ1-2, with unresolved D. Trimming removed 5 bases from V and 0 bases from J, with 7 bases in between. Germline assignment: CDR1 SGHVS and CDR2 FNYEAQ. CDR3 length equals 13 residues. CDR3 loop: CASSTAANYGYTF. The CDR3, as DNA: TGTGCCAGCAGCACGGCCGCTAACTATGGCTACACCTTC.

The V gene is TRBV9, the J gene TRBJ2-7; TRBD1 is a possible D gene (6 bases). The CDR3 spans 15 residues. V dropped 2 bases and J dropped 0 bases, with 12 bases sitting between them. The germline V gene has CDR1 SGDLS and CDR2 YYNGEE. CDR3 protein: CASSVETGYSYEQYF. The CDR3 DNA follows: TGTGCCAGCAGCGTGGAGACAGGTTACTCCTACGAGCAGTACTTC.